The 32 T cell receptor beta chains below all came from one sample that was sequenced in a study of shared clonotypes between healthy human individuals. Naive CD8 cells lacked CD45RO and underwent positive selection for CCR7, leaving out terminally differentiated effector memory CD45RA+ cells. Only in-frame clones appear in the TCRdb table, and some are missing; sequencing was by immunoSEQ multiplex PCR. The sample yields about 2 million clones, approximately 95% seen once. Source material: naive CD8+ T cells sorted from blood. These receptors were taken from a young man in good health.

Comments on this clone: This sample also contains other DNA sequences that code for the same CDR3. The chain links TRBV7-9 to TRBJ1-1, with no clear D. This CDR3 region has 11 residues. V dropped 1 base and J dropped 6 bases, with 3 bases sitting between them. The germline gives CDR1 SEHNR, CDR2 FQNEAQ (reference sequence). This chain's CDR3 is CASSLVSEAFF. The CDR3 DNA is TGTGCCAGCAGCTTAGTTTCTGAAGCTTTCTTT.

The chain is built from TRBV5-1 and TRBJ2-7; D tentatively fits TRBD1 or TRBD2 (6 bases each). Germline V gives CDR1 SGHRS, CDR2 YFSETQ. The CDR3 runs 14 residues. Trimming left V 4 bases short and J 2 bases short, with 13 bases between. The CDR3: CASSGGQETYEQYF. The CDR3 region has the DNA TGCGCCAGCAGCGGGGGGCAGGAAACCTACGAGCAGTACTTC.

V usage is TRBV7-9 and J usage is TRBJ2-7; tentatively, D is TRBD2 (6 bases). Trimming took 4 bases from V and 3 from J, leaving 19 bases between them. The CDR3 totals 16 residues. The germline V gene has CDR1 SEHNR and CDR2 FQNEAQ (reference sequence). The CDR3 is CASSYQAGLEVYEQYF. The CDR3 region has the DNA TGTGCCAGCAGCTACCAGGCGGGACTGGAAGTCTACGAGCAGTACTTC.

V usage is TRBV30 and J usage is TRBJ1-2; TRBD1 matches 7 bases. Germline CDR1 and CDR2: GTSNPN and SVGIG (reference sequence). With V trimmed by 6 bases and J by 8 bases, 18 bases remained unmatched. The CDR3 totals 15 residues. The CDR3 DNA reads TGTGCCTGTCCCCGGGCAGGGCAGGGGGGTCAGGGCTACACCTTC. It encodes CACPRAGQGGQGYTF.

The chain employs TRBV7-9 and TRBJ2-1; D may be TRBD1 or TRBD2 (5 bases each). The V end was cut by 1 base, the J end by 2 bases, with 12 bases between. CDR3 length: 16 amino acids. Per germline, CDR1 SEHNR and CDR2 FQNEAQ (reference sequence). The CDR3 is CASSLEAGTTYNEQFF. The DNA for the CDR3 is TGTGCCAGCAGCTTAGAGGCAGGGACGACCTACAATGAGCAGTTCTTC. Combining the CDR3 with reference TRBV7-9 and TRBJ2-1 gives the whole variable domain DTGVSQNPRHKITKRGQNVTFRCDPISEHNRLYWYRQTLGQGPEFLTYFQNEAQLEKSRLLSDRFSAERPKGSFSTLEIQRTEQGDSAMYLCASSLEAGTTYNEQFFGPGTRLTVL.

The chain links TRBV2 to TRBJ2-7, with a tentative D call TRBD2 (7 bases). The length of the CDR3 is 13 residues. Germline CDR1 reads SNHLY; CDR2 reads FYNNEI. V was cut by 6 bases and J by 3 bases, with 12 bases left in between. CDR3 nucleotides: TGTGCCAGCAGAGGGGGGGCAGGCTACGAGCAGTACTTC. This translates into CASRGGAGYEQYF. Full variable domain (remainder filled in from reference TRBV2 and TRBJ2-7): EPEVTQTPSHQVTQMGQEVILRCVPISNHLYFYWYRQILGQKVEFLVSFYNNEISEKSEIFDDQFSVERPDGSNFTLKIRSTKLEDSAMYFCASRGGAGYEQYFGPGTRLTVT.

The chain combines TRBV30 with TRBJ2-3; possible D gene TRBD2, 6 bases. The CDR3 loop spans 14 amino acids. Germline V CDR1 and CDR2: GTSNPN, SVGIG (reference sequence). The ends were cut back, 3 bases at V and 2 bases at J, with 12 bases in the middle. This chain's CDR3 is CAWSLSGITDTQYF. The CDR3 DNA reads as TGTGCCTGGAGCCTTAGCGGCATCACAGATACGCAGTATTTT. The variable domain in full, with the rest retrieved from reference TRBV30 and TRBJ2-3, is SQTIHQWPATLVQPVGSPLSLECTVEGTSNPNLYWYRQAAGRGLQLLFYSVGIGQISSEVPQNLSASRPQDRQFILSSKKLLLSDSGFYLCAWSLSGITDTQYFGPGTRLTVL.

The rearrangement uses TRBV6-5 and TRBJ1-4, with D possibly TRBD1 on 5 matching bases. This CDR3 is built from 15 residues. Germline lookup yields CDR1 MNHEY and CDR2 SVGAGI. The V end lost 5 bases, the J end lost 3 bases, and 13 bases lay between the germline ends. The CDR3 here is CASSVFDSPNEKLFF. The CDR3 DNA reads TGTGCCAGCAGTGTTTTTGACAGCCCTAATGAAAAACTGTTTTTT.

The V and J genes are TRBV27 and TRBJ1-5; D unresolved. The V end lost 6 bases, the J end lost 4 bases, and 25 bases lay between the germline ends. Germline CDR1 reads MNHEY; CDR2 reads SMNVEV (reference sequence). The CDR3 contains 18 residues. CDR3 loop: CASRPTHLSRQENQPQHF. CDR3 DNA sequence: TGTGCCAGCAGACCAACCCACCTTTCTCGGCAGGAGAATCAGCCCCAGCATTTT.

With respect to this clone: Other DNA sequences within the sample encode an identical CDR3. For the CDR3, the DNA is TGTGCCAGCAGCCTTAGCGGGAGCACAGATACGCAGTATTTT. Amino acid sequence: CASSLSGSTDTQYF. The chain carries TRBV11-2 and TRBJ2-3, with 7 bases lining up with TRBD2. The V gene's germline CDR1 is SGHAT and CDR2 FQNNGV. The CDR3 sequence is 14 residues long. V lost 5 bases and J lost 0; bases outside the gene matches: 2.

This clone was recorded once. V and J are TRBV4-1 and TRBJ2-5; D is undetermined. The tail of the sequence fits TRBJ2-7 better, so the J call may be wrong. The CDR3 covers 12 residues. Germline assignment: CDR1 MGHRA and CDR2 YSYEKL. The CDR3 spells CASSNPGSEQYF. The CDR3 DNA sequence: TGCGCCAGCAGCAATCCCGGCTCCGAGCAGTACTTC.

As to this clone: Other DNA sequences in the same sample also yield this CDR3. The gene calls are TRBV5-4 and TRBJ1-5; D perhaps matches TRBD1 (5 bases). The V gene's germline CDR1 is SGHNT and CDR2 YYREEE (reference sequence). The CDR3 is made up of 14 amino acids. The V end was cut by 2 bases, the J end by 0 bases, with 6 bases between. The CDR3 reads CASSFQGSNQPQHF. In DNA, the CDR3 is TGTGCCAGCAGCTTTCAGGGTAGCAATCAGCCCCAGCATTTT.

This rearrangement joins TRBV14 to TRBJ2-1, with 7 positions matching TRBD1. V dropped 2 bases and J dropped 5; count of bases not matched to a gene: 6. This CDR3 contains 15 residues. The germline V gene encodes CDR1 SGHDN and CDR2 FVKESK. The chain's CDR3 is CASSQPRQGHNEQFF. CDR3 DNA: TGTGCCAGCAGCCAACCCAGACAGGGCCACAATGAGCAGTTCTTC.

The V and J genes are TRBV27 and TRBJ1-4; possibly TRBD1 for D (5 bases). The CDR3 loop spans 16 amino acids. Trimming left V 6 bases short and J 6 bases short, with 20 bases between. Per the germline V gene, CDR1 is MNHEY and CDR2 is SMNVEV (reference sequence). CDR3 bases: TGTGCCAGCAGCCCCCTGGGAGGGGCCCTGTATGAAAAACTGTTTTTT. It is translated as CASSPLGGALYEKLFF. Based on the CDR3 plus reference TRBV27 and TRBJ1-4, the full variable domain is EAQVTQNPRYLITVTGKKLTVTCSQNMNHEYMSWYRQDPGLGLRQIYYSMNVEVTDKGDVPEGYKVSRKEKRNFPLILESPSPNQTSLYFCASSPLGGALYEKLFFGSGTQLSVL.

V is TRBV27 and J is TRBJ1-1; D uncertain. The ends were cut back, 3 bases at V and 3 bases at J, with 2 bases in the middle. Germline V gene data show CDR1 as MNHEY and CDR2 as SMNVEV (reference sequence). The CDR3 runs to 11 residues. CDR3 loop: CASSFHTEAFF. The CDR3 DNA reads TGTGCCAGCAGTTTCCACACTGAAGCTTTCTTT.

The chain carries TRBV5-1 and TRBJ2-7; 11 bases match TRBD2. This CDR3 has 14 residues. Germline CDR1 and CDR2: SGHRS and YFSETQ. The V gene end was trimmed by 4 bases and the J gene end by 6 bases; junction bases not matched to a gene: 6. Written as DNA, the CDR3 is TGCGCCAGCAGCGTACTAGCGGGAGTCTTCGAGCAGTACTTC. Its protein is CASSVLAGVFEQYF.

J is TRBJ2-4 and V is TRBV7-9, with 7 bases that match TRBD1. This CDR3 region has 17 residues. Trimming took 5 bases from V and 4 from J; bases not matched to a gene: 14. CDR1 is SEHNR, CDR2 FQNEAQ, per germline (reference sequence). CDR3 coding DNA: TGTGCCAGCAGCCGACCTCCGGGACAGTCGACTAAAAACATTCAGTACTTC. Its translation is CASSRPPGQSTKNIQYF.

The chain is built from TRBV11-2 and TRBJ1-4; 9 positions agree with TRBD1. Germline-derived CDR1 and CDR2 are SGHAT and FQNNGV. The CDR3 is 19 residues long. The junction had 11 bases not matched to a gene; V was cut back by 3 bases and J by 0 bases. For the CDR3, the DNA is TGTGCCAGCAGCTTCCCGAGCGGGACAGGGTACCCAACTAATGAAAAACTGTTTTTT. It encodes CASSFPSGTGYPTNEKLFF.

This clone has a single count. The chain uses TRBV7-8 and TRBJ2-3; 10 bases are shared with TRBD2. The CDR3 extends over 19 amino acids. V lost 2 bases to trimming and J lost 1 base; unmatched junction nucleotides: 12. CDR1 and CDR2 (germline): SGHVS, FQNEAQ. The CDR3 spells CASSLKLAGAEGGTDTQYF. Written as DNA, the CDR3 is TGTGCCAGCAGCTTAAAGCTAGCGGGGGCTGAGGGCGGCACAGATACGCAGTATTTT.

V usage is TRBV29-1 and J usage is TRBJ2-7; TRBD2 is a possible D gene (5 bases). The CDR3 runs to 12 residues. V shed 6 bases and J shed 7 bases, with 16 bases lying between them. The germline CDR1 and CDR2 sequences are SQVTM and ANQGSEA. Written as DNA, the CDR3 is TGCAGCGTCACGGGGAGTTTGGGGGAGCAGTACTTC. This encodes CSVTGSLGEQYF.

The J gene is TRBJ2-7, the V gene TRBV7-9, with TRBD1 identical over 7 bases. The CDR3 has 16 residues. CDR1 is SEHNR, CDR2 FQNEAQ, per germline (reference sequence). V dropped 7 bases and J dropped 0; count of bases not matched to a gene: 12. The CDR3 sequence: CASIPPTTGSSYEQYF. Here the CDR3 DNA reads TGTGCCAGCATCCCCCCCACGACAGGGAGCTCCTACGAGCAGTACTTC.

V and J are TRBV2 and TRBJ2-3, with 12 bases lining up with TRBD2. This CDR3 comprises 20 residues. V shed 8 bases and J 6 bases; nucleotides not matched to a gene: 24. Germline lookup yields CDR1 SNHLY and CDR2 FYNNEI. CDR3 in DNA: TGTGCCAGCGGCTTGGAGAGGACTAGCGGGGTATCACAGGTTTCGGATACGCAGTATTTT. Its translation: CASGLERTSGVSQVSDTQYF.

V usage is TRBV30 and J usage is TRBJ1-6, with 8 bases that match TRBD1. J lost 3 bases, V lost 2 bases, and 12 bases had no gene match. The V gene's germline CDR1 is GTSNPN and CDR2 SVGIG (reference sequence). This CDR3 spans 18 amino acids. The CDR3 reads CAWSPSGTGGIYNSPLHF. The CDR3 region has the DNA TGTGCCTGGAGTCCTTCCGGGACAGGAGGGATCTATAATTCACCCCTCCACTTT.

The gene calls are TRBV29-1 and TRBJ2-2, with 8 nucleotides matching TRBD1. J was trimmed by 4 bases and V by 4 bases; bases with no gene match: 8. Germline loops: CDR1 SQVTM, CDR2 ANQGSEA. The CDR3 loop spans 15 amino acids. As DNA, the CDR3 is TGCAGCGTTGCTCCCGCGGACAGGGTCACCGGGGAGCTGTTTTTT. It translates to CSVAPADRVTGELFF.

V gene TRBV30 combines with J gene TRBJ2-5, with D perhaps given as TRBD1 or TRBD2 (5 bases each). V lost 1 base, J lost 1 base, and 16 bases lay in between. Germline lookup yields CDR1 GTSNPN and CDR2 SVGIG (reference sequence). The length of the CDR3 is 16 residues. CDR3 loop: CAWSAGLALVQETQYF. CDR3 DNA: TGTGCCTGGAGTGCGGGGCTAGCTCTCGTCCAAGAGACCCAGTACTTC.

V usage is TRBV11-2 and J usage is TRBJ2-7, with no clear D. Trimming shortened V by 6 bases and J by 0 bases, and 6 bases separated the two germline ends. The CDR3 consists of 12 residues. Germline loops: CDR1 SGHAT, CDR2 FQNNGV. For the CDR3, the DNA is TGTGCCAGCAGGGAAGGCTCCTACGAGCAGTACTTC. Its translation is CASREGSYEQYF.

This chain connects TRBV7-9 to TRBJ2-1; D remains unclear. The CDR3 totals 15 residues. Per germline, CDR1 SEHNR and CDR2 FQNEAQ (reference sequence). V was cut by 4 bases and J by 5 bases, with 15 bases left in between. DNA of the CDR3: TGTGCCAGCAGCTCAAGGGATCGGTCCGACAATGAGCAGTTCTTC. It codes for CASSSRDRSDNEQFF.

The CDR3 sequence is CASSDYQTDSTDTQYF. As DNA, the CDR3 is TGTGCCAGCAGTGATTATCAAACAGACAGCACAGATACGCAGTATTTT. The V gene is TRBV2, the J gene TRBJ2-3; D not certain. The CDR3 sequence is 16 residues long. With 3 bases removed from V and 0 bases from J, the gap between germline ends came to 13 bases. Germline CDR1 and CDR2: SNHLY and FYNNEI.

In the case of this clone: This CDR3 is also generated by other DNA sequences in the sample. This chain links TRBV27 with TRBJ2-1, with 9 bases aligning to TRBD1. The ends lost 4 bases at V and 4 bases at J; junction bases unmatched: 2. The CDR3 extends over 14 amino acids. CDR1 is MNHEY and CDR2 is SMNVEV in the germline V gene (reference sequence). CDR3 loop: CASSSTGGYNEQFF. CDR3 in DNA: TGTGCCAGCAGTTCGACAGGGGGGTACAATGAGCAGTTCTTC.

CDR3 sequence reads: CSVAYFYTF. The DNA for the CDR3 is TGCAGCGTTGCTTATTTCTACACCTTC. J is TRBJ1-2 and V is TRBV29-1; no definite D call. The CDR3 is made up of 9 amino acids. From germline, CDR1 is SQVTM and CDR2 ANQGSEA. The germline V and J ends were trimmed by 4 bases and 10 bases, with 7 bases remaining between them.

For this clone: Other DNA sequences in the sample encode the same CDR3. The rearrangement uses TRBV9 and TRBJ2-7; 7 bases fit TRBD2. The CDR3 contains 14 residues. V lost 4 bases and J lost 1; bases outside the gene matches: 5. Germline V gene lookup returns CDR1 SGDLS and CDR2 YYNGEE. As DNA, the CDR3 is TGTGCCAGCAGCCCCCCGGGAGGTTCCTACGAGCAGTACTTC. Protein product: CASSPPGGSYEQYF.

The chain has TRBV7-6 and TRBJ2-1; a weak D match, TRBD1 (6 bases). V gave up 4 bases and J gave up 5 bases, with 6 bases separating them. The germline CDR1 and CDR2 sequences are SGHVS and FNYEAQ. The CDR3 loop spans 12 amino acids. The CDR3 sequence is CASSSGDNEQFF. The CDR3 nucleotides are TGTGCCAGCAGCTCAGGGGACAATGAGCAGTTCTTC.